One sample yielded the 5 T cell receptor beta chains listed below, sequenced in a study of blood T cells in healthy people across ages. For the second PCR, which ran for about 7 to 11 cycles, a sample-barcoded 5' primer and a J-beta primer mix were used. TCRdb re-derived calls from the 5' RACE reads in MiXCR, one entry per CDR3 protein. In the table there are some 890,000 distinct CDR3 sequences, just under 30% of which are singletons. These same data were also listed under a study on T cells of mothers and their children.

Material: blood. Receptors were obtained from a woman aged 40 to 50 in good health.

The table lists this clonotype with many counts. The chain is built from TRBV29-1 and TRBJ2-7, with TRBD1 identical over 8 bases. The CDR3 has 12 amino acids. Germline assignment: CDR1 SQVTM and CDR2 ANQGSEA. Losses at the gene ends were 4 bases for V and 2 bases for J; bases not matched to a gene: 1. CDR3 in amino acids: CSVAQGAYEQYF. The CDR3 DNA reads TGCAGCGTTGCACAGGGGGCCTACGAGCAGTACTTC.

This clonotype showed up just a few times. The chain couples TRBV28 to TRBJ2-7, with D perhaps matching TRBD1 (5 bases). V was clipped by 6 bases and J by 2 bases, with 20 bases between them. The CDR3 is 16 residues long. Germline V lookup: CDR1 MDHEN, CDR2 SYDVKM. This CDR3 reads CASRLGVGVSAYEQYF. The CDR3 DNA follows: TGTGCCAGCAGACTTGGGGTAGGGGTCAGCGCCTACGAGCAGTACTTC.

This clonotype was counted between two and nine times. The chain recombines TRBV14 with TRBJ2-7; 10 bases match TRBD1. CDR1 is SGHDN, CDR2 FVKESK, per germline. This CDR3 has 16 amino acids. J was trimmed by 4 bases and V by 4 bases; bases with no gene match: 10. The CDR3 sequence: CASSRQPGQGLYEQYF. The CDR3 region has the DNA TGTGCCAGCAGCCGCCAACCGGGACAGGGGCTTTACGAGCAGTACTTC.

In its sample, this clonotype was seen many times. The chain links TRBV20-1 to TRBJ1-1; D might be TRBD1 (6 bases). Germline V CDR1 and CDR2: DFQATT, SNEGSKA (reference sequence). CDR3 size: 14 residues. V was clipped by 1 base and J by 4 bases, with 13 bases between them. CDR3 sequence: CSARVGGKITEAFF. The DNA for the CDR3 is TGCAGTGCTAGAGTAGGGGGAAAGATCACTGAAGCTTTCTTT.

The V gene is TRBV6-2 or TRBV6-3, the J gene TRBJ2-1; the match to TRBD2 covers 14 bases. Germline assignment: CDR1 MNHEY and CDR2 SVGEGT. The CDR3 is 16 amino acids. The junction had 5 bases not matched to a gene; V was cut back by 6 bases and J by 4 bases. The CDR3 region has the DNA TGTGCCAGCAGGCAGACTAGCGGGGGGGTGTACAATGAGCAGTTCTTC. It encodes CASRQTSGGVYNEQFF.